This T cell receptor (beta chain) derives from a study of cytomegalovirus exposure and HLA in healthy donors. Nominal health characterized the donors when sampled, though unrecorded immune exposures were likely. Remarks on this clone: Antigen: not known.

General study results and limits: Testing in vitro showed a few CMV-associated chains specific for CMV antigens. The listing of approximately 160 TCR beta chains classed them as cytomegalovirus-associated. Sequencing depth roughly uniform across donors was assumed in presence/absence analyses.

Primers for the PCR totalled 60 Vbeta and 13 Jbeta. Assay used: immunoSEQ multiplex PCR; TCRdb lists only in-frame clones, some missing. The sample lists approximately 190,000 clones, over 65% occurring once. This CDR3 has 15 residues. Sample: PBMCs. The rearrangement links TRBV21-1 to TRBJ2-1; TRBD2, the table's D call, was not compared with the DNA. TRBV21-1 counts as a pseudogene. The sequence was obtained from a woman between 50 and 59 years old in good health and CMV-seropositive. The CDR3 DNA reads as TGTGCCAGACTAGCGGGGGGGCGGTCCTACAATGAGCAGTTCTTC. Its protein is CARLAGGRSYNEQFF.